The next 24 T cell receptor beta chains were all read from a single sample in a study of blood T cell repertoires in COVID-19. Method: immunoSEQ multiplex PCR; TCRdb's copy keeps in-frame clones and lacks some. This table has 400,000 to 450,000 clones, 90% appearing once. Source material: PBMCs or T cells enriched from blood (not recorded which). Receptors originate from a man aged 18 to 30 who had recovered from COVID-19.

The chain joins TRBV28 to TRBJ1-1; TRBD1 is a possible D gene (6 bases). The V end was cut by 8 bases, the J end by 5 bases, with 12 bases between. The CDR3 loop spans 12 amino acids. Germline loops: CDR1 MDHEN, CDR2 SYDVKM. In DNA, the CDR3 is TGTGCCAGCCAGGGGATCGGGACTGAAGCTTTCTTT. Protein: CASQGIGTEAFF.

The V and J genes are TRBV4-1 and TRBJ2-5; 7 nucleotides match TRBD1. The CDR3 totals 15 residues. Germline CDR1 reads MGHRA; CDR2 reads YSYEKL. Losses at the gene ends were 1 base for V and 2 bases for J; bases not matched to a gene: 4. The CDR3 DNA reads TGCGCCAGCAGCCAAGTCGGGACAGCTCAAGAGACCCAGTACTTC. Translation: CASSQVGTAQETQYF.

The chain combines TRBV7-6 with TRBJ2-2; a weak D match, TRBD2 (7 bases). Looked up from germline, CDR1 is SGHVS and CDR2 is FNYEAQ. This CDR3 is built from 16 residues. Trimming left V 2 bases short and J 4 bases short, with 14 bases between. In DNA, the CDR3 is TGTGCCAGCAGCTTAATGAGGGAGGGGGTCACCGGGGAGCTGTTTTTT. As protein: CASSLMREGVTGELFF.

This chain joins TRBV25-1 and TRBJ1-1, with 7 bases aligning to TRBD1. Germline CDR1 is MGHDK and CDR2 is SYGVNS. V lost 7 bases to trimming and J lost 2 bases; unmatched junction nucleotides: 10. The CDR3 runs to 15 residues. CDR3 DNA sequence: TGTGCCAGCACTGACCGACAGGGTCAAAACACTGAAGCTTTCTTT. Its translation: CASTDRQGQNTEAFF.

V and J are TRBV28 and TRBJ1-2; D remains unclear. This CDR3 region has 12 residues. Per the germline V gene, CDR1 is MDHEN and CDR2 is SYDVKM. V gave up 5 bases and J gave up 7 bases, with 11 bases separating them. The CDR3 protein is CASSQQRGGYTF. The DNA for the CDR3 is TGTGCCAGCAGTCAACAAAGAGGTGGCTACACCTTC.

V gene TRBV23-1 combines with J gene TRBJ1-5; 8 bases fit TRBD1. TRBV23-1 qualifies as an ORF whose function is uncertain. After removal of 3 bases from V and 2 bases from J, the junction contained 6 bases not matched to a gene. This CDR3 is 16 amino acids long. The DNA for the CDR3 is TGCGCCAGCAGTCACCTAGGACAGGGATGCAATCAGCCCCAGCATTTT. It is translated as CASSHLGQGCNQPQHF.

The chain employs TRBV28 and TRBJ1-2; D is unresolved. The V end was cut by 5 bases, the J end by 6 bases, with 19 bases between. This CDR3 has 15 amino acids. Germline V lookup: CDR1 MDHEN, CDR2 SYDVKM. The CDR3 DNA sequence: TGTGCCAGCAGTGTGCCAGAAGTTGGGCCTAATGGCTACACCTTC. Its protein is CASSVPEVGPNGYTF.

This chain joins TRBV6-5 and TRBJ1-1, with TRBD1 identical over 7 bases. J gave up 0 bases and V 7 bases, and 5 bases lay outside the gene matches. The CDR3 loop spans 14 amino acids. CDR1 is MNHEY, CDR2 SVGAGI, per germline. The CDR3, as DNA: TGTGCCAGCACCATGGACAGGATGAACACTGAAGCTTTCTTT. Translated: CASTMDRMNTEAFF.

The chain carries TRBV27 and TRBJ1-1; 10 bases align to TRBD1. Losses at the gene ends were 2 bases for V and 4 bases for J; bases not matched to a gene: 7. This CDR3 contains 16 residues. The germline V gene has CDR1 MNHEY and CDR2 SMNVEV (reference sequence). This CDR3 is CASSLGDRGGGTEAFF. Here the CDR3 DNA reads TGTGCCAGCAGTTTAGGGGACAGGGGAGGGGGCACTGAAGCTTTCTTT.

CDR3 region: CASSYGQSYGYTF. CDR3 DNA sequence: TGTGCCAGCAGTTATGGACAGAGCTATGGCTACACCTTC. V gene TRBV6-5 combines with J gene TRBJ1-2, with D possibly matching TRBD1 (6 bases). The CDR3 extends over 13 amino acids. Trimming removed 3 bases at V and 4 bases at J, with 9 bases between. Germline CDR1 MNHEY, CDR2 SVGAGI.

The rearrangement joins TRBV5-1 to TRBJ1-1; D is undetermined. CDR1 is SGHRS, CDR2 YFSETQ, per germline. Trimming left V 2 bases short and J 8 bases short, with 13 bases between. This CDR3 has 13 amino acids. The CDR3 DNA sequence: TGCGCCAGCAGCTTACGGACTGCCGGCGAAGCTTTCTTT. Protein: CASSLRTAGEAFF. Full variable domain (rest looked up from reference TRBV5-1 and TRBJ1-1): KAGVTQTPRYLIKTRGQQVTLSCSPISGHRSVSWYQQTPGQGLQFLFEYFSETQRNKGNFPGRFSGRQFSNSRSEMNVSTLELGDSALYLCASSLRTAGEAFFGQGTRLTVV.

This clone was recorded a few times. This chain joins TRBV7-7 and TRBJ2-2; no firm D call. Trimming removed 1 base at V and 7 bases at J, with 7 bases between. Germline V gene sequence: CDR1 SSHAT, CDR2 FNYEAQ (reference sequence). The CDR3 length is 13 residues. The CDR3 loop is CASSLGRSGELFF. CDR3 DNA sequence: TGTGCCAGCAGCTTAGGGCGGAGCGGGGAGCTGTTTTTT.

The chain recombines TRBV7-8 with TRBJ1-4, with D tentatively TRBD1 (5 bases). Looked up from germline, CDR1 is SGHVS and CDR2 is FQNEAQ. This CDR3 spans 16 amino acids. V lost 2 bases to trimming and J lost 8 bases, with 18 bases between them. Written as DNA, the CDR3 is TGTGCCAGCAGCTTAATGGGAGGGGCCGTCGGCGAAAAACTGTTTTTT. Its protein product is CASSLMGGAVGEKLFF. The whole variable domain, remainder taken from reference TRBV7-8 and TRBJ1-4, is GAGVSQSPRYKVAKRGQDVALRCDPISGHVSLFWYQQALGQGPEFLTYFQNEAQLDKSGLPSDRFFAERPEGSVSTLKIQRTQQEDSAVYLCASSLMGGAVGEKLFFGSGTQLSVL.

The rearrangement joins TRBV2 to TRBJ1-6, with 9 bases that match TRBD1. The CDR3 consists of 14 residues. After removal of 6 bases from V and 8 bases from J, the junction contained 5 bases not matched to a gene. Germline CDR1 reads SNHLY; CDR2 reads FYNNEI. CDR3 nucleotides: TGTGCCAGCAGACTCGGACAGGGGTATTCACCCCTCCACTTT. Its protein product is CASRLGQGYSPLHF.

The chain recombines TRBV5-8 with TRBJ2-1, with 9 bases identical to TRBD1. Germline loops: CDR1 SGHTS, CDR2 YDEGEE. The CDR3 spans 18 residues. V was clipped by 2 bases and J by 8 bases; unmatched bases: 17. The DNA for the CDR3 is TGTGCCAGCAGCTTCGGGACAGGGAGTTTTTATGGTAGAGATGAGCAGTTCTTC. Translating it yields CASSFGTGSFYGRDEQFF.

The chain joins TRBV29-1 to TRBJ1-1; no definite D call. The CDR3 totals 12 residues. V lost 1 base, J lost 4 bases, and 7 bases lay in between. Germline values: CDR1 SQVTM, CDR2 ANQGSEA. As DNA, the CDR3 is TGCAGCGTTGAAGTCTTCGGCACTGAAGCTTTCTTT. Protein: CSVEVFGTEAFF.

The V call is TRBV10-3, the J call TRBJ1-3; perhaps TRBD1 as D (5 bases). The CDR3 runs to 17 residues. Trimming took 3 bases from V and 2 from J, leaving 17 bases between them. Germline V gene data show CDR1 as ENHRY and CDR2 as SYGVKD. The CDR3 nucleotides are TGTGCCATCAGTGACCCGAAGTGGGGGGGACCTGGAAACACCATATATTTT. Protein: CAISDPKWGGPGNTIYF.

The chain links TRBV6-5 to TRBJ1-2, with a possible D match to TRBD1 (5 bases). Trimming removed 8 bases at V and 4 bases at J, with 17 bases between. The CDR3 is 14 residues long. CDR1 is MNHEY, CDR2 SVGAGI, per germline. In nucleotides, the CDR3 is TGTGCCAGCGCAAACGGGGGAATTCGCTATGGCTACACCTTC. Translated, it gives CASANGGIRYGYTF.

This clone was counted once. This chain uses TRBV7-8 with TRBJ1-3; TRBD1 is a possible D gene (5 bases). Germline CDR1 reads SGHVS; CDR2 reads FQNEAQ. The CDR3 consists of 16 residues. Trimming pared 0 bases from V and 4 bases from J, leaving 13 bases between. Here the CDR3 DNA reads TGTGCCAGCAGCTTAGCGTCAGGGTTTAAGGGAAACACCATATATTTT. Translation: CASSLASGFKGNTIYF.

This clone is a singleton in its sample. This rearrangement joins TRBV19 to TRBJ1-3, with 7 bases aligning to TRBD1. Looked up from germline, CDR1 is LNHDA and CDR2 is SQIVND (reference sequence). The CDR3 is 15 amino acids. V lost 3 bases to trimming and J lost 0 bases; unmatched junction nucleotides: 2. CDR3 in amino acids: CASSMTGYSGNTIYF. The CDR3 DNA sequence: TGTGCCAGTAGTATGACAGGGTACTCTGGAAACACCATATATTTT.

The chain recombines TRBV3-1 (or the pseudogene TRBV3-2) with TRBJ1-6; D not resolved. Per the germline V gene, CDR1 is LGHDT and CDR2 is YNNKEL (reference sequence). Between the trimmed V and J ends, which lost 7 bases and 5 bases, there was a span of 12 bases. The CDR3 extends over 14 amino acids. CDR3 nucleotides: TGTGCCAGCACTCCCTCCCCGGATAATTCACCCCTCCACTTT. This translates into CASTPSPDNSPLHF.

Of note for this clone: Other DNA sequences in this sample translate to the same CDR3. The chain is built from TRBV19 and TRBJ2-7, with 9 bases matching TRBD2. The germline V gene has CDR1 LNHDA and CDR2 SQIVND (reference sequence). V gave up 6 bases and J gave up 3 bases; unmatched junction bases: 3. The CDR3 length is 13 residues. The CDR3 protein is CASSLAGSYEQYF. The CDR3 nucleotides are TGTGCCAGTAGCCTAGCGGGAAGCTACGAGCAGTACTTC.

This clone was detected a few times. The genes are TRBV7-6 and TRBJ2-2; 7 positions match TRBD2. The CDR3 is made up of 16 amino acids. Germline V gene data show CDR1 as SGHVS and CDR2 as FNYEAQ. Germline trimming cut 1 base from V and 5 bases from J; bases unmatched to any gene: 7. CDR3 in amino acids: CASSLVGGKRTGELFF. DNA of the CDR3: TGTGCCAGCAGCTTAGTGGGGGGGAAGAGGACCGGGGAGCTGTTTTTT.

The chain uses TRBV14 and TRBJ2-1; 7 bases map to TRBD2. The CDR3 contains 15 residues. J lost 2 bases, V lost 7 bases, and 8 bases had no gene match. Germline CDR1 is SGHDN and CDR2 is FVKESK. The CDR3 sequence: CASTLGGSPYNEQFF. The CDR3 coding sequence is TGTGCCAGCACCCTAGGCGGGAGCCCCTACAATGAGCAGTTCTTC.